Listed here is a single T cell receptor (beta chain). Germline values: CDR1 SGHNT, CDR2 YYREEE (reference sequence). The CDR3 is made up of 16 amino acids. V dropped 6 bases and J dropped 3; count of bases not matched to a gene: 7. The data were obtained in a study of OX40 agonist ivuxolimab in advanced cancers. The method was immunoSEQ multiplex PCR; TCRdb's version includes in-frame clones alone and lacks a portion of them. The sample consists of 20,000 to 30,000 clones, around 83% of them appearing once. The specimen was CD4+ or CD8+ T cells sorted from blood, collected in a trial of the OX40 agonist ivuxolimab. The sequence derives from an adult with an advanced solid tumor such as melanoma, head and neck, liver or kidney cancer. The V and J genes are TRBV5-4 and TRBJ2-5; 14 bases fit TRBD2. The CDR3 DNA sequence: TGTGCCAGCAAAGGGACTAGCGGGGGTATTAAAGAGACCCAGTACTTC. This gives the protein CASKGTSGGIKETQYF.